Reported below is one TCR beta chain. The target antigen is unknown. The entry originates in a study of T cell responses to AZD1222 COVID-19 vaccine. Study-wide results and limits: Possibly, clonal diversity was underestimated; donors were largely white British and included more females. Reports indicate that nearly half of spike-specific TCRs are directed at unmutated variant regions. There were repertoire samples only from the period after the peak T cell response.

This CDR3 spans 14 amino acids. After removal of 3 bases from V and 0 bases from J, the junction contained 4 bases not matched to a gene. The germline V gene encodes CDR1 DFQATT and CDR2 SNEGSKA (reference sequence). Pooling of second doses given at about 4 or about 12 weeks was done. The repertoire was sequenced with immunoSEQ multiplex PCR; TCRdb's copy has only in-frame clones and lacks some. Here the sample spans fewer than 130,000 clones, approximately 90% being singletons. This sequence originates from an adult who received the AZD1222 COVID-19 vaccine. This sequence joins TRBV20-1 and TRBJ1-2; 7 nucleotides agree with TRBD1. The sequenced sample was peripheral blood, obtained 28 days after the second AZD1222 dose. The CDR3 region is CSASWQGANYGYTF. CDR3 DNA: TGCAGTGCTAGTTGGCAGGGGGCTAACTATGGCTACACCTTC.